This T cell receptor beta chain was profiled in a study of PD-L1 blockade in urothelial cancer. The wider study: Analyzed time points were 3 weeks (second dose) and 6 weeks after therapy began.

V shed 2 bases and J shed 4 bases, with 10 bases lying between them. The CDR3 covers 14 residues. Germline values: CDR1 SGHTA, CDR2 FQGTGA. Synthetic spike-ins, TCR analog templates, were added into each PCR. Produced via immunoSEQ multiplex PCR; TCRdb's table is partial and in-frame only. The table has roughly 130,000 clones, 84% seen once; the top ten hold 3.2%. Documented time point: pretreatment peripheral blood. The gene calls are TRBV7-3 and TRBJ2-3; D perhaps matches TRBD1 (6 bases). The input for sequencing was PBMCs, taken around atezolizumab (anti-PD-L1) treatment. This TCR was sampled from a middle-aged man with urothelial cancer. CDR3 bases: TGTGCCAGCAGCTTAGGGCAGGGGCCAGATACGCAGTATTTT. It specifies CASSLGQGPDTQYF.